This paragraph covers one T cell receptor beta chain sequence. The sample is drawn from a study of blood T cell repertoires in COVID-19. The V end lost 3 bases, the J end lost 0 bases, and 9 bases lay between the germline ends. This CDR3 contains 15 residues. In germline, CDR1 is MNHEY, CDR2 SVGEGT. Libraries were prepared by immunoSEQ multiplex PCR; TCRdb keeps only in-frame clonotypes and omits some of them. Found here are about 200,000 clones, 81% of them singletons; the top ten hold about 8.9%. The sequence derives from a woman aged 45 to 65 with acute COVID-19. The source material was PBMCs or T cells enriched from blood (not recorded which). The genes are TRBV6-2 or TRBV6-3 and TRBJ1-5; possibly TRBD1 for D (6 bases). The DNA of the CDR3 is TGTGCCAGCAGTTATGGACAGAATAGCAATCAGCCCCAGCATTTT. Translation gives CASSYGQNSNQPQHF.